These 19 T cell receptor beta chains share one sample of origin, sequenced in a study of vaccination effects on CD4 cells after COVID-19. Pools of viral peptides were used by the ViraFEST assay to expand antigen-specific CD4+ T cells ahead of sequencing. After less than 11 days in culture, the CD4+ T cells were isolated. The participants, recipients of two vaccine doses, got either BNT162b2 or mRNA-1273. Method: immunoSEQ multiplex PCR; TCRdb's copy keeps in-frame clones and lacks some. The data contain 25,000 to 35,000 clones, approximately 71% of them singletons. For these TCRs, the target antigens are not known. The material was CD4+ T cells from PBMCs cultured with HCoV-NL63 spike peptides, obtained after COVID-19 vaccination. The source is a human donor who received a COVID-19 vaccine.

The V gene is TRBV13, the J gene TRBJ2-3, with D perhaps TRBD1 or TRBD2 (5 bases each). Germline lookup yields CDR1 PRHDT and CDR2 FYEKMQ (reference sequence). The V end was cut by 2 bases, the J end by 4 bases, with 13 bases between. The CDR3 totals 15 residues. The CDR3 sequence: CASSLRAGRADTQYF. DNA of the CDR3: TGTGCCAGCAGCTTAAGGGCAGGGCGGGCAGATACGCAGTATTTT.

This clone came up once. In DNA form, the CDR3 reads TGTGCCAGCAGCTTGTACGACGGGCCCCAGCCCCAGCATTTT. Translating it yields CASSLYDGPQPQHF. The chain carries TRBV7-2 and TRBJ1-5, with D hard to call. With 3 bases removed from V and 7 bases from J, the gap between germline ends came to 13 bases. The CDR3 sequence is 14 residues long. Germline CDR1 SGHTA, CDR2 FQGNSA.

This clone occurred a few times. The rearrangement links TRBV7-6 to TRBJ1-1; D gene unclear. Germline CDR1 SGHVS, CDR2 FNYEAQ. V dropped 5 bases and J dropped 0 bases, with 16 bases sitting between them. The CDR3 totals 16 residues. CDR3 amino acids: CASSAGRTIMNTEAFF. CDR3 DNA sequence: TGTGCCAGCAGCGCAGGACGGACGATTATGAACACTGAAGCTTTCTTT.

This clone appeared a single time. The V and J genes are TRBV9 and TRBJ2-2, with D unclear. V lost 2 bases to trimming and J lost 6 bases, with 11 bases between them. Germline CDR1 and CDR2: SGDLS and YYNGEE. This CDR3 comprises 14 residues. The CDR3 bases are TGTGCCAGCAGCGTTTTTGACCCCGCCGGGGAGCTGTTTTTT. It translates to CASSVFDPAGELFF. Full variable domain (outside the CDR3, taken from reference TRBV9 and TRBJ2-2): DSGVTQTPKHLITATGQRVTLRCSPRSGDLSVYWYQQSLDQGLQFLIQYYNGEERAKGNILERFSAQQFPDLHSELNLSSLELGDSALYFCASSVFDPAGELFFGEGSRLTVL.

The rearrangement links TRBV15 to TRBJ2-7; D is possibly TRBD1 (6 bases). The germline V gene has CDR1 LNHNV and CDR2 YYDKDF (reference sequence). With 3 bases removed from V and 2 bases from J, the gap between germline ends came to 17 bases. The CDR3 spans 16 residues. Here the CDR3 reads CATSRAMQGRAYEQYF. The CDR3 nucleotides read TGTGCCACCAGCAGGGCAATGCAGGGGAGAGCCTACGAGCAGTACTTC.

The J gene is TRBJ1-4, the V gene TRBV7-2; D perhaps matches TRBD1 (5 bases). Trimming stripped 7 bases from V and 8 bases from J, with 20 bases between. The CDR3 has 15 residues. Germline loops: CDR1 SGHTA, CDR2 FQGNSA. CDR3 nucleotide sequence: TGTGCCAGCAACTTTATGTCAGGGCGAGGAGAAAAACTGTTTTTT. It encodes CASNFMSGRGEKLFF.

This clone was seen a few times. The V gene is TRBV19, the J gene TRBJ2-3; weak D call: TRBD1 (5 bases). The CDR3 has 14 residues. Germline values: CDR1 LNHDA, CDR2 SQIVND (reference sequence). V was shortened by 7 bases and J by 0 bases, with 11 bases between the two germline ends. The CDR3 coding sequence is TGTGCCAGTATAAACAGGCATAGCACAGATACGCAGTATTTT. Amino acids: CASINRHSTDTQYF.

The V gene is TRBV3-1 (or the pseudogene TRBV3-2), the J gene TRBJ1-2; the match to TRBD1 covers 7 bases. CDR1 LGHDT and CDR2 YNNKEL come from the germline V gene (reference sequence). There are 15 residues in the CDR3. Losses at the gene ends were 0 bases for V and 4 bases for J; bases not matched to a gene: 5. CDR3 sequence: CASSQDTGQRYGYTF. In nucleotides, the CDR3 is TGTGCCAGCAGCCAAGATACGGGACAGCGCTATGGCTACACCTTC.

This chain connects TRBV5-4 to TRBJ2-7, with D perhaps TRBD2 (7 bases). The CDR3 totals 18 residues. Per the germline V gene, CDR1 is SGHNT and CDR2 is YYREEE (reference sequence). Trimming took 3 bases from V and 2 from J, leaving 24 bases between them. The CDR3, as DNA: TGTGCCAGCAGCTCGAGGGGGGGAGGCGGGAGCAGGGCCTACGAGCAGTACTTC. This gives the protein CASSSRGGGGSRAYEQYF.

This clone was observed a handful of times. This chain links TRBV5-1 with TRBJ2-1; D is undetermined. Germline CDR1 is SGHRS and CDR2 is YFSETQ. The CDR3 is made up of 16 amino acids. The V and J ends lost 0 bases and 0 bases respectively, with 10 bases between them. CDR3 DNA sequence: TGCGCCAGCAGCTTGGACCCCTCGAGCTCCTACAATGAGCAGTTCTTC. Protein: CASSLDPSSSYNEQFF. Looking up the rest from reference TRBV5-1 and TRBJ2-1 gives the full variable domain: KAGVTQTPRYLIKTRGQQVTLSCSPISGHRSVSWYQQTPGQGLQFLFEYFSETQRNKGNFPGRFSGRQFSNSRSEMNVSTLELGDSALYLCASSLDPSSSYNEQFFGPGTRLTVL.

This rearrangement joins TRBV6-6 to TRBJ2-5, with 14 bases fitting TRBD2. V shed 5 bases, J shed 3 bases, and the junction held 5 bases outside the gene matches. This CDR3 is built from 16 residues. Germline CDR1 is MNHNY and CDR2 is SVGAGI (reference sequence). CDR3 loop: CASSKTSGRAKETQYF. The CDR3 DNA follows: TGTGCCAGCAGTAAGACTAGCGGGAGGGCCAAAGAGACCCAGTACTTC.

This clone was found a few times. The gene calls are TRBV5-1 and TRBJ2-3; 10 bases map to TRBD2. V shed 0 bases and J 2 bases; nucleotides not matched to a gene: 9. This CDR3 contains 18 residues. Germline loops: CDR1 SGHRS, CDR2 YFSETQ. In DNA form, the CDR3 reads TGCGCCAGCAGCTTGGAAAGCGGGAGGGCCGGGGACACAGATACGCAGTATTTT. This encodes CASSLESGRAGDTDTQYF.

CDR3 region: CASDDRGYGYTF. The DNA of the CDR3 is TGTGCTTCAGACGACAGGGGGTATGGCTACACCTTC. The chain has TRBV2 and TRBJ1-2, with TRBD1 matching 9 bases. CDR3 size: 12 residues. Germline CDR1 is SNHLY and CDR2 is FYNNEI. Using reference TRBV2 and TRBJ1-2 for the parts outside the CDR3, the full variable domain is EPEVTQTPSHQVTQMGQEVILRCVPISNHLYFYWYRQILGQKVEFLVSFYNNEISEKSEIFDDQFSVERPDGSNFTLKIRSTKLEDSAMYFCASDDRGYGYTFGSGTRLTVV.

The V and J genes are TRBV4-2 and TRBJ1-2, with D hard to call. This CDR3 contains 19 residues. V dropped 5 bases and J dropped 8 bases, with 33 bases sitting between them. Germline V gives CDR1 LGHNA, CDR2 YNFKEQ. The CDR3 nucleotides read TGTGCCAGCAGCTCACTTATCGGGTCGGGAGAACGATGGGTAGAGGGCTACACCTTC. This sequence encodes CASSSLIGSGERWVEGYTF.

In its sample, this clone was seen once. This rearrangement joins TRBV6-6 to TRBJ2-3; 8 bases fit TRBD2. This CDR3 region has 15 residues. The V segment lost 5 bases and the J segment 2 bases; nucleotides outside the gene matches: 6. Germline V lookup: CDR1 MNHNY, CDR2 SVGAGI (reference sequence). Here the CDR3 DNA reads TGTGCCAGCAGTCCACGCGGGGGGCCCACAGATACGCAGTATTTT. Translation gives CASSPRGGPTDTQYF.

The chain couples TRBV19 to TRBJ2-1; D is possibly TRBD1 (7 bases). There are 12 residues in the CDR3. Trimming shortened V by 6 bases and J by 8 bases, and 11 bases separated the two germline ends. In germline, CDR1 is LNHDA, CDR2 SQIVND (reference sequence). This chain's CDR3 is CASRTRGDEQFF. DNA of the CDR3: TGTGCCAGTAGGACCAGGGGGGATGAGCAGTTCTTC.

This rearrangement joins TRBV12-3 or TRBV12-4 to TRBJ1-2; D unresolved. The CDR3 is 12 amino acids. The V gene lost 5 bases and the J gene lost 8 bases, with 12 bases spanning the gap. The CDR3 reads CASSERRGGYTF. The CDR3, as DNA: TGTGCCAGCAGTGAACGCAGAGGAGGCTACACCTTC.

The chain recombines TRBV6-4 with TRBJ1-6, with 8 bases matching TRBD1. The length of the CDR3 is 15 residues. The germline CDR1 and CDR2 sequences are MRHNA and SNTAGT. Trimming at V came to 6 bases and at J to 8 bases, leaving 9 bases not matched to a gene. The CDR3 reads CASRDWTGSDSPLHF. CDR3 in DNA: TGTGCCAGCAGGGATTGGACAGGGAGTGATTCACCCCTCCACTTT.

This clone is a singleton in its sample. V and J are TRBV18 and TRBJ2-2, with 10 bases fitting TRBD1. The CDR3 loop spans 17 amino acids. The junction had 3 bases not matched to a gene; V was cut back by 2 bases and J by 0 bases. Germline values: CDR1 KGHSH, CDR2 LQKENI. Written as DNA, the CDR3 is TGTGCCAGCTCACCATTCGGACAGGGGGCGAACACCGGGGAGCTGTTTTTT. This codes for CASSPFGQGANTGELFF.